Listed here is a single TCR beta chain. The PCR employed 60 Vbeta primers together with 13 Jbeta primers. Assay used: immunoSEQ multiplex PCR; TCRdb lists only in-frame clones, some missing. Here the sample spans about 150,000 clones, approximately 84% being singletons. This entry is derived from a study of cytomegalovirus exposure and HLA in healthy donors. The germline V gene encodes CDR1 WNHNN and CDR2 SYGVQD (reference sequence). The CDR3 extends over 16 amino acids. V trimming: 4 bases; J trimming: 3 bases; junction bases outside the gene matches: 12. The rearrangement links TRBV10-1 to TRBJ2-7; TRBD2 matches at 7 bases. The TCR originated in a girl aged 10-17 years in good health and CMV-seropositive. Sequencing was done on a sample of PBMCs. CDR3 loop: CASSARTPGTNYEQYF. The CDR3 nucleotides are TGCGCCAGCAGTGCGAGGACTCCGGGGACTAACTACGAGCAGTACTTC.